This T cell receptor beta chain is drawn from a study of cytomegalovirus exposure and HLA in healthy donors. Turning to the study itself: Inside one of the first data releases sat about 85 million unique TCRs taken from HLA-typed donors.

With 60 Vbeta and 13 Jbeta primers, the PCR was carried out. Sequenced by immunoSEQ multiplex PCR; TCRdb stores in-frame clones only, minus some. Seen here are roughly 100,000 clones, approximately 80% observed once, and the top ten hold over 4.5%. Turning to this clone: Its target is unknown.

Germline CDR1 SQVTM, CDR2 ANQGSEA. The CDR3 covers 14 residues. Trimming removed 6 bases from V and 5 bases from J; junction bases left unmatched: 7. General study points: In a later analysis, most CMV-associated TCR beta chains appeared HLA-restricted.

The clonotype comes from a woman younger than 30 in good health and CMV-seropositive. Sequencing was done on a sample of PBMCs. The J gene is TRBJ2-1, the V gene TRBV29-1; 10 bases are shared with TRBD2. The CDR3: CSVGSGRLNNEQFF. In DNA form, the CDR3 reads TGCAGCGTGGGTAGCGGGAGGCTCAACAATGAGCAGTTCTTC.